This paragraph reports one T cell receptor beta chain. This sample was taken from a study of blood T cell repertoires in COVID-19. Study-level background: Italy, Spain and the United States were the sources of the convalescent and acute COVID-19 samples. PBMCs, B-cell-depleted T cells, or T cells were the source of the cDNA or gDNA that made up the material.

Germline-derived CDR1 and CDR2 are SGHTA and FQGNSA. V was trimmed by 4 bases and J by 11 bases, leaving 18 bases between them. The CDR3 is made up of 15 amino acids. Sequencing used immunoSEQ multiplex PCR; TCRdb keeps in-frame clones, though not all of them. The table has 250,000 to 350,000 clones, around nine tenths seen once. This receptor was taken from a man aged 25-40 years with acute or convalescent COVID-19. The chain uses TRBV7-2 and TRBJ1-6, with D uncertain. The sequenced material came from peripheral blood. The CDR3 loop reads CASSSLAGQYAPLHF. In nucleotides, the CDR3 is TGTGCCAGCAGCTCTTTGGCGGGCCAATACGCACCCCTCCACTTT.